This TCR beta chain was sequenced in a study of control samples from healthy donors and cancer patients. In this sample, this clone turned up a few times. Generated by immunoSEQ multiplex PCR, the TCRdb table keeps only in-frame clones and is missing some. The top ten hold roughly 3% of the sample, which has approximately 74,000 clones, about 94% seen once. The CDR3 is 17 amino acids. Losses at the gene ends were 4 bases for V and 3 bases for J; bases not matched to a gene: 9. Germline V gene lookup returns CDR1 SGHAT and CDR2 FQNNGV. The sequence came from a woman aged 25 to 39 in good health. The specimen was blood. The chain carries TRBV11-2 and TRBJ2-3; 11 bases map to TRBD2. The CDR3 loop reads CASSWQSGTSGTDTQYF. CDR3 sequence (DNA): TGTGCCAGCAGCTGGCAATCCGGGACTAGCGGAACAGATACGCAGTATTTT.